Each of the 3 T cell receptor beta chains below was sequenced from the same sample in a study of monozygotic twins with inflammatory bowel disease. TCRdb re-called the 5' RACE reads, yielding one record per CDR3 amino acid sequence without DNA. This sample's table has some 150,000 distinct CDR3 sequences. Sample: blood. These TCRs come from a human donor with ulcerative colitis or Crohn's disease, or a healthy co-twin of an affected twin (not recorded which).

The CDR3 protein is CASGFSEEETQYF. This chain links TRBV12-3 or TRBV12-4 with TRBJ2-5. This CDR3 is 13 amino acids long.

This chain connects TRBV28 to TRBJ1-2; TCRdb gives TRBD1 as the D gene, but with no DNA this cannot be confirmed. Germline assignment: CDR1 MDHEN and CDR2 SYDVKM. There are 17 residues in the CDR3. The CDR3 reads CASSQGGTGKANYGYTF.

The J gene is TRBJ2-3, the V gene TRBV20-1; TCRdb gives TRBD2 as the D gene, but with no DNA this cannot be confirmed. Germline loops: CDR1 DFQATT, CDR2 SNEGSKA (reference sequence). This CDR3 contains 19 residues. CDR3: CSAPLPGSGRSVSADTQYF.